This T cell receptor beta chain was sequenced during a study of regulatory T cells in long-lasting Graves disease. Germline CDR1 reads SGHRS; CDR2 reads YFSETQ. V lost 8 bases, J lost 1 base, and 15 bases stayed unmatched. The CDR3 runs 16 residues. Described time point: newly diagnosed GD, antithyroid drugs for less than 3 months. PBMC RNA was the source of the TCR library. This clonotype was picked up many times. Library construction for TCR beta used iRepertoire HTBI primers and Arm-PCR of CDR3 regions. TCRdb called the multiplex PCR reads again in MiXCR, with one record for every CDR3 protein. The table shows hundreds of thousands of distinct CDR3 sequences, with 15% to 20% occurring only once. These data were likewise used in another study, on T cells in Graves' hyperthyroidism and ophthalmopathy.

The TCR was taken from a woman aged 25-40 years with Graves disease. This sample comprised peripheral blood mononuclear cells (PBMCs), obtained at new diagnosis, from a patient treated with antithyroid drugs. The J gene is TRBJ2-7, the V gene TRBV5-1; 7 bases line up with TRBD1. This chain's CDR3 is CASRTIPGQSSYEQYF. DNA of the CDR3: TGCGCCAGTAGGACCATCCCGGGACAGTCTTCCTACGAGCAGTACTTC.